This entry lists 2 T cell receptor beta chains sequenced from one sample in a study of a mutant IDH1 vaccine in newly diagnosed glioma. Their target antigens are unknown. The time point here: week 23, last vaccination. What each vaccine dose contained was 300 ug of mutant IDH1 20-mer peptide, accompanied by topical imiquimod. Assay: immunoSEQ multiplex PCR; the TCRdb copy retains only in-frame clones and omits some. The sample holds 40,000 to 50,000 clones, around 81% seen once. Sequenced material: PBMCs, taken from a glioma patient whose treatment included an IDH1 peptide vaccine. The receptors were gathered from a woman in her forties with glioma. Some clones in this sample may be carry-over from other donors' samples.

This chain links TRBV11-2 with TRBJ1-5; a weak D match, TRBD1 (6 bases). Per germline, CDR1 SGHAT and CDR2 FQNNGV. The CDR3 has 15 residues. V was trimmed by 5 bases and J by 4 bases, leaving 15 bases between them. The CDR3 nucleotides read TGTGCCAGCAGCCCCCTCCGGGGGCGGAATCAGCCCCAGCATTTT. Translating gives CASSPLRGRNQPQHF.

The V and J genes are TRBV27 and TRBJ2-7; TRBD2 matches 9 bases. Looked up from germline, CDR1 is MNHEY and CDR2 is SMNVEV (reference sequence). V lost 5 bases, J lost 4 bases, and 15 bases stayed unmatched. This CDR3 comprises 17 residues. The CDR3 DNA reads TGTGCCAGCAGTCCCTCGATGGGAGCGGGGGGCGTATACGAGCAGTACTTC. It translates to CASSPSMGAGGVYEQYF.